These T cell receptor beta chains were read from a single sample in a study of OX40 agonist ivuxolimab in advanced cancers. Measured with immunoSEQ multiplex PCR; TCRdb has only the in-frame clones, and not every one. The sample includes tens of thousands of clones, 85% to 90% of them seen just once. The input for sequencing was CD4+ or CD8+ T cells sorted from blood, taken in a trial of the OX40 agonist ivuxolimab. These TCRs come from an adult with an advanced solid tumor such as melanoma, head and neck, liver or kidney cancer. The CDR3 runs from the conserved cysteine through the conserved F or W. D genes are given only for firm matches. Rows may omit the clone size; those that give it use once, few, many or a size class.

size: NA; V: TRBV7-6; J: TRBJ2-7; D: TRBD2; DNA: TGTGCCAGCAGCTCCCAAGCGGGAGGATACTACGAGCAGTACTTC; CDR3: CASSSQAGGYYEQYF
size: NA; V: TRBV7-2; J: TRBJ2-3; D: TRBD2; DNA: TGTGCCAGCAGCCGGGGACTAGGAGATACGCAGTATTTT; CDR3: CASSRGLGDTQYF
size: NA; V: TRBV5-6; J: TRBJ1-1; D: NA; DNA: TGTGCCAGCAGCTTGAGCGGGGGCACTGAAGCTTTCTTT; CDR3: CASSLSGGTEAFF
size: NA; V: TRBV10-2; J: TRBJ2-6; D: NA; DNA: TGCGCCAGCAGAGATGGGTTTTCTGGGGCCAACGTCCTGACTTTC; CDR3: CASRDGFSGANVLTF
size: NA; V: TRBV7-3; J: TRBJ2-2; D: TRBD2; DNA: TGTGCCAGCAGCTTAAGGACTAGCGGGGGGAACACCGGGGAGCTGTTTTTT; CDR3: CASSLRTSGGNTGELFF
size: NA; V: TRBV7-3; J: TRBJ2-2; D: NA; DNA: TGTGCCAGCAGTTTGCTCGACAGTACCGGGGAGCTGTTTTTT; CDR3: CASSLLDSTGELFF
size: NA; V: TRBV2; J: TRBJ2-3; D: NA; DNA: TGTGCCAGCAGTGAAGTGCTACGAGGCACAGATACGCAGTATTTT; CDR3: CASSEVLRGTDTQYF
size: NA; V: TRBV7-2; J: TRBJ2-3; D: TRBD2; DNA: TGTGCCAGCAGTTCACCTAGCGGGAGGGCCGCAGATACGCAGTATTTT; CDR3: CASSSPSGRAADTQYF
size: NA; V: TRBV28; J: TRBJ1-3; D: NA; DNA: TGTGCCAGCAGTCTACAGGCTAACACCATATATTTT; CDR3: CASSLQANTIYF
size: NA; V: TRBV28; J: TRBJ2-5; D: NA; DNA: TGTGCCAGCACCATTAAAATGGGCAGTGTTTTTTACTTC; CDR3: CASTIKMGSVFYF
size: once; V: TRBV7-2; J: TRBJ2-3; D: NA; DNA: TGTGCCAGCAGTCCTAGCCTACGCACAGATACGCAGTATTTT; CDR3: CASSPSLRTDTQYF
size: NA; V: TRBV7-2; J: TRBJ2-7; D: NA; DNA: TGTGCCAGCAGCTTAGAATTCGGCAGGGCCTACGAGCAGTACTTC; CDR3: CASSLEFGRAYEQYF
size: NA; V: TRBV7-2; J: TRBJ1-2; D: NA; DNA: TGTGCCAGCAGCTTCCCCGGGACTCCGCGGGGCTACACCTTC; CDR3: CASSFPGTPRGYTF
size: NA; V: TRBV7-3; J: TRBJ1-1; D: TRBD1; DNA: TGTGCCAGCAGCGCCCATACAGGGGAGAGTACTGAAGCTTTCTTT; CDR3: CASSAHTGESTEAFF
size: NA; V: TRBV7-2; J: TRBJ2-2; D: TRBD2; DNA: TGTGCCAGCAGGCGGACTAGCGGGAGGTCTGGGGAGCTGTTTTTT; CDR3: CASRRTSGRSGELFF
size: NA; V: TRBV18; J: TRBJ2-7; D: NA; DNA: TGTGCCAGCTCACTAACGGACATTTTCGCGGTAGACGAGCAGTACTTC; CDR3: CASSLTDIFAVDEQYF
size: NA; V: TRBV20-1; J: TRBJ2-5; D: NA; DNA: TGCAGTGCGCAAGAGACCCAGTACTTC; CDR3: CSAQETQYF
size: NA; V: TRBV27; J: TRBJ2-1; D: NA; DNA: TGTGCCAGCCGCTTGGGGGACGGCCCCTACAATGAGCAGTTCTTC; CDR3: CASRLGDGPYNEQFF
size: NA; V: TRBV5-6; J: TRBJ2-5; D: TRBD2; DNA: TGTGCCAGCAGGGGGGAGGGACCCCGCGGGTACTTC; CDR3: CASRGEGPRGYF
size: NA; V: TRBV5-5; J: TRBJ1-5; D: NA; DNA: TGTGCCAGCAGCTTGGCCGGTGTTCAGCCCCAGCATTTT; CDR3: CASSLAGVQPQHF
size: once; V: TRBV15; J: TRBJ2-7; D: NA; DNA: TGTGCCACCAGCAGAGATCGACGTGAGGGGCAGTACTTC; CDR3: CATSRDRREGQYF
size: NA; V: TRBV7-3; J: TRBJ2-5; D: NA; DNA: TGTGCCAGCAGCTTGACTAGTGGGCAAGAGACCCAGTACTTC; CDR3: CASSLTSGQETQYF
size: NA; V: TRBV7-3; J: TRBJ2-5; D: TRBD2; DNA: TGTGCCAGCAGCCGCGGACTAGCGGGAGTTCAATGGGCAGAGACCCAGTACTTC; CDR3: CASSRGLAGVQWAETQYF
size: few; V: TRBV28; J: TRBJ1-5; D: TRBD1; DNA: TGTGCCAGCAGTTTAAGGACAGGGAGTCAGCCCCAGCATTTT; CDR3: CASSLRTGSQPQHF
size: NA; V: TRBV30; J: TRBJ1-1; D: NA; DNA: TGTGCCTGGAGCAGAAAGGGTGGGGTGAACACTGAAGCTTTCTTT; CDR3: CAWSRKGGVNTEAFF
size: NA; V: TRBV7-9; J: TRBJ1-4; D: NA; DNA: TGTGCCAGCGGGGGGGAAAAACTGTTTTTT; CDR3: CASGGEKLFF